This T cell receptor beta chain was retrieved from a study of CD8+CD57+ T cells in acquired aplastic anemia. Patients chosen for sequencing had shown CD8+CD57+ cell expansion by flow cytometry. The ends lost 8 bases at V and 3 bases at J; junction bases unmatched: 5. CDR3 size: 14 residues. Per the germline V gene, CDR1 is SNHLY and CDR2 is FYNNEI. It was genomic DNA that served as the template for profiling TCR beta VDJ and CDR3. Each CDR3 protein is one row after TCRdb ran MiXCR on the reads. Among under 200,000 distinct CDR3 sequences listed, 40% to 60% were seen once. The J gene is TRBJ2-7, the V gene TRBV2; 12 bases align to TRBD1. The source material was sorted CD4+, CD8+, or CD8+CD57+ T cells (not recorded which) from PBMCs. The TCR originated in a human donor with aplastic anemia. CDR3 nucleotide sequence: TGTGCCAGCTCCCGGGACAGGGGGCTCTACGAGCAGTACTTC. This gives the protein CASSRDRGLYEQYF.